This T cell receptor (beta chain) was identified during a study of blood T cell repertoires in COVID-19. CDR1 and CDR2 from the germline V gene are SGHAT and FQNNGV. With 5 bases clipped from V and 2 bases from J, the junction kept 4 bases outside the gene matches. This CDR3 is 16 amino acids long. Per the study methods: Nucleated cell counts were estimated from reference gene primer amplification. Assay used: immunoSEQ multiplex PCR; TCRdb lists only in-frame clones, some missing. Clone size and V and J calls were adopted from that table, with D and trimming inferred from the DNA. The sample shows approximately 200,000 clones, about 90% of them seen only once.

The chain carries TRBV11-2 and TRBJ2-5; 14 bases fit TRBD2. This TCR was recovered from a man aged 25-40 years with COVID-19, enrolled during active disease. Sample: peripheral blood. The CDR3 region is CASSRLAGGYQETQYF. As DNA, the CDR3 is TGTGCCAGCAGCCGACTAGCGGGGGGGTATCAAGAGACCCAGTACTTC.